The rows below give T cell receptor beta chains drawn from one sample of a study of blood T cell repertoires in COVID-19. Profiled with immunoSEQ multiplex PCR; TCRdb holds only in-frame clones, not every one. The data contain about 260,000 clones, approximately 86% of them singletons. Sequencing was performed on peripheral blood. These receptors came from a man aged 40-55 years who had recovered from COVID-19. The CDR3 runs from the conserved cysteine through the conserved F or W. Each record gives: V gene, D gene, J gene, clone size, CDR3 DNA, CDR3 protein. The D gene is left open where the match is weak. Only some rows state a clone size, as once, few, many or a class for expanded clones.

V gene: TRBV30
D gene: TRBD2
J gene: TRBJ2-4
clone size: NA
CDR3 DNA: TGTGCCTGGAGTGGCGGGGGGGCGGCCAAAAACATTCAGTACTTC
CDR3 protein: CAWSGGGAAKNIQYF

V gene: TRBV9
D gene: NA
J gene: TRBJ2-1
clone size: NA
CDR3 DNA: TGTGCCAGCAGCCGGCGGGTGGGAAATGAGCAGTTCTTC
CDR3 protein: CASSRRVGNEQFF

V gene: TRBV3-1/TRBV3-2
D gene: NA
J gene: TRBJ1-1
clone size: NA
CDR3 DNA: TGTGCCAGCAGCATCCTCTCAGGGAAGAACACTGAAGCTTTCTTT
CDR3 protein: CASSILSGKNTEAFF

V gene: TRBV7-2
D gene: NA
J gene: TRBJ1-5
clone size: once
CDR3 DNA: TGTGCCAGCAGCCCGGGGGGGAGGAGCAATCAGCCCCAGCATTTT
CDR3 protein: CASSPGGRSNQPQHF

V gene: TRBV7-6
D gene: NA
J gene: TRBJ2-3
clone size: once
CDR3 DNA: TGTGCCAGCAGCTCACAGGGGGGGGGCACAGATACGCAGTATTTT
CDR3 protein: CASSSQGGGTDTQYF

V gene: TRBV5-1
D gene: TRBD1
J gene: TRBJ2-3
clone size: NA
CDR3 DNA: TGCGCCAGCAGCTTGATCCTGGGACAGGGCACAGATACGCAGTATTTT
CDR3 protein: CASSLILGQGTDTQYF

V gene: TRBV12-5
D gene: NA
J gene: TRBJ2-1
clone size: NA
CDR3 DNA: TGTGCTAGTGGTTTGGGGACGAGGACTACTGAGCAGTTCTTC
CDR3 protein: CASGLGTRTTEQFF

V gene: TRBV15
D gene: TRBD2
J gene: TRBJ2-7
clone size: NA
CDR3 DNA: TGTGCCACCAGCAGAGATGTAATAGCGGGAGCCTACGAGCAGTACTTC
CDR3 protein: CATSRDVIAGAYEQYF

V gene: TRBV19
D gene: TRBD2
J gene: TRBJ2-3
clone size: NA
CDR3 DNA: TGTGCCAGTAGGACTAGCGGGGGCACAGATACGCAGTATTTT
CDR3 protein: CASRTSGGTDTQYF

V gene: TRBV14
D gene: NA
J gene: TRBJ2-3
clone size: NA
CDR3 DNA: TGTGCCAGCAGCCAAACGAGAACTAGCACAGATACGCAGTATTTT
CDR3 protein: CASSQTRTSTDTQYF

V gene: TRBV19
D gene: NA
J gene: TRBJ2-3
clone size: once
CDR3 DNA: TGTGCCAGTAGGGACAGACTCACAGATACGCAGTATTTT
CDR3 protein: CASRDRLTDTQYF

V gene: TRBV20-1
D gene: NA
J gene: TRBJ2-5
clone size: NA
CDR3 DNA: TGCAGTGGTGAGCAGGGAGAGACCCAGTACTTC
CDR3 protein: CSGEQGETQYF

V gene: TRBV5-1
D gene: TRBD2
J gene: TRBJ2-7
clone size: NA
CDR3 DNA: TGCGCCAGCAGCCTGGGAGGGACTAGCGGGGGTAAAACCTACGAGCAGTACTTC
CDR3 protein: CASSLGGTSGGKTYEQYF

V gene: TRBV6-5
D gene: NA
J gene: TRBJ1-4
clone size: NA
CDR3 DNA: TGTGCCAGCAGCACGAACAGGGTTCGCAGTGGAAAACTGTTTTTT
CDR3 protein: CASSTNRVRSGKLFF

V gene: TRBV7-2
D gene: TRBD2
J gene: TRBJ2-7
clone size: NA
CDR3 DNA: TGTGCCAGCAGCACACGGACTAGCGGCTACGAGCAGTACTTC
CDR3 protein: CASSTRTSGYEQYF

V gene: TRBV5-8
D gene: TRBD2
J gene: TRBJ2-1
clone size: NA
CDR3 DNA: TGTGCCAGCAGCTTCAGCGGGAGGGCCATCAATGAGCAGTTCTTC
CDR3 protein: CASSFSGRAINEQFF

V gene: TRBV5-1
D gene: TRBD2
J gene: TRBJ2-7
clone size: NA
CDR3 DNA: TGCGCCAGCAGCTTGGAGCCCGGAGCGGGGGGTGTGAACGAGCAGTACTTC
CDR3 protein: CASSLEPGAGGVNEQYF